This entry is about one TCR beta chain. Its specificity is unknown. The record originates from a study of T cell responses to AZD1222 COVID-19 vaccine. Study information: Pooling was applied to second doses at about 4 or about 12 weeks. Study results and limitations: Unmutated regions of variants are reportedly targeted by nearly half of spike-specific TCRs.

Assay: immunoSEQ multiplex PCR; the TCRdb copy retains only in-frame clones and omits some. The table shows 35,000 to 55,000 clones, with 83% occurring only once. The CDR3 extends over 15 amino acids. Between the trimmed V and J ends, which lost 3 bases and 0 bases, there was a span of 8 bases. Germline-derived CDR1 and CDR2 are SGHTA and FQGNSA. The sequencing here drew on peripheral blood, taken on day 0 of AZD1222 vaccination. The sequence derives from an adult in good health. The gene calls are TRBV7-2 and TRBJ2-2; TRBD1 or TRBD2 may be the D gene (5 bases each). In nucleotides, the CDR3 is TGTGCCAGCAGCTTGCAGGGACCGAACACCGGGGAGCTGTTTTTT. Its translation: CASSLQGPNTGELFF.